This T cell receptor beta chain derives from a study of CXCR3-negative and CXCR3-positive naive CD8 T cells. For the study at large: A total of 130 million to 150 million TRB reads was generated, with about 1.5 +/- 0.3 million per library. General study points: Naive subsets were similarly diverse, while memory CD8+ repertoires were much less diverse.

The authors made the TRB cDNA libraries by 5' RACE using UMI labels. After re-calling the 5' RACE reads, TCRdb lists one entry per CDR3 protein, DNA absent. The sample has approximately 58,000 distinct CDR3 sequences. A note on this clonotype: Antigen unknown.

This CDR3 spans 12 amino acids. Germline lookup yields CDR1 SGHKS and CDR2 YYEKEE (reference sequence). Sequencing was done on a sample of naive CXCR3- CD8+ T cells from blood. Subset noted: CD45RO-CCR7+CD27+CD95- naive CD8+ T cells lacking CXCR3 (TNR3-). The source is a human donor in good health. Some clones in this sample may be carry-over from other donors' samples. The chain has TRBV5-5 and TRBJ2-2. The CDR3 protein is CAGSPITGELFF.